The sequence of this T cell receptor (beta chain) was determined in a study of blood T cell repertoires in COVID-19. The junction had 7 bases not matched to a gene; V was cut back by 7 bases and J by 6 bases. The V gene's germline CDR1 is SNHLY and CDR2 FYNNEI. This CDR3 has 13 amino acids. Some clones are missing from TCRdb's copy, which holds only in-frame ones; the method was immunoSEQ multiplex PCR. The sample carries roughly 250,000 clones, roughly 84% recorded once. This clonotype was obtained from a woman in her thirties or forties with active or convalescent COVID-19. This chain links TRBV2 with TRBJ2-7, with 9 bases lining up with TRBD1. Specimen: peripheral blood. The CDR3 region is CASIPTGGSEQYF. CDR3 nucleotide sequence: TGTGCCAGCATCCCTACAGGGGGCTCCGAGCAGTACTTC.